What follows are 2 T cell receptor beta chains derived from one specimen sequenced in a study of blood T cell repertoires in COVID-19 (dated by TCRdb to 2019 to 2021). Library prep was done by the immunoSEQ multiplex PCR assay. This immuneACCESS table, as held by TCRdb, lists in-frame sequences with V and J called but not all clones. Of the missing ones, under half trace to an unresolved V gene in checked studies; the others have no known cause. This sample holds roughly 160,000 clones; around 84% were observed only once. The ten biggest clones cover 5.5% to 8% of the sample. What was sequenced was peripheral blood. The receptors stem from a man aged 45-65 years with active or convalescent COVID-19.

The chain recombines TRBV28 with TRBJ1-6; D may be TRBD1 (5 bases). Looked up from germline, CDR1 is MDHEN and CDR2 is SYDVKM. The CDR3 spans 15 residues. V shed 2 bases and J shed 8 bases, with 13 bases lying between them. CDR3 bases: TGTGCCAGCAGTTTAGTGGACACCTCCTATTCACCCCTCCACTTT. It is translated as CASSLVDTSYSPLHF.

This clone was detected only a few times. The gene calls are TRBV11-3 and TRBJ1-1; D not resolved. V shed 5 bases and J shed 0 bases, with 13 bases lying between them. Germline CDR1 and CDR2: SGHNT and YENEEA. The CDR3 is 15 residues long. In DNA, the CDR3 is TGTGCCAGCAGCGGATCGGTCGGGTTGAACACTGAAGCTTTCTTT. Translating gives CASSGSVGLNTEAFF.